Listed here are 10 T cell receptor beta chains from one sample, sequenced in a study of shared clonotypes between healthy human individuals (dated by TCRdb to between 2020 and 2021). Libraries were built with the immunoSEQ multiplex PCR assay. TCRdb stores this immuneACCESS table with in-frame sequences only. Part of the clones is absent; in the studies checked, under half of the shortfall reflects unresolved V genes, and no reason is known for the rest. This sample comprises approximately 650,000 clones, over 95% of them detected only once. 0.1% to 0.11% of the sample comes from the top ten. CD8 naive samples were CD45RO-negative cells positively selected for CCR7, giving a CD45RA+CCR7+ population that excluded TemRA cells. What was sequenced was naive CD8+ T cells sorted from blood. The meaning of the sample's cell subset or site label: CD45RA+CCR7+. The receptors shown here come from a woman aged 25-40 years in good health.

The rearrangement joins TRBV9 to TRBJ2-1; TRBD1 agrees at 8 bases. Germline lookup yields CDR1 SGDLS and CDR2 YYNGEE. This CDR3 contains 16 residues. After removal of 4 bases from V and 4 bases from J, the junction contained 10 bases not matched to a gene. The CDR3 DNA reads TGTGCCAGCAGCCCTCAGGACAGGGTTTCATACAATGAGCAGTTCTTC. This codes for CASSPQDRVSYNEQFF.

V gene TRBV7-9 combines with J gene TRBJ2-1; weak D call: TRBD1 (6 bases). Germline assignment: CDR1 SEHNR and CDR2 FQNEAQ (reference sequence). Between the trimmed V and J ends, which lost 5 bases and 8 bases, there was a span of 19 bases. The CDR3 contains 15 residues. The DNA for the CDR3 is TGTGCCAGCAGCGATACTGGCAGGGGAAGGGATGAGCAGTTCTTC. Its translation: CASSDTGRGRDEQFF.

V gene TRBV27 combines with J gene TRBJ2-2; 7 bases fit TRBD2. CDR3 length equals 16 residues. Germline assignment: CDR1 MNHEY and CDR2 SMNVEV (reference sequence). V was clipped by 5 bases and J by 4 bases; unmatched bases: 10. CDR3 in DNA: TGTGCCAGCAGTCTAGGGGCGGGAGTTGGCACCGGGGAGCTGTTTTTT. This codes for CASSLGAGVGTGELFF.

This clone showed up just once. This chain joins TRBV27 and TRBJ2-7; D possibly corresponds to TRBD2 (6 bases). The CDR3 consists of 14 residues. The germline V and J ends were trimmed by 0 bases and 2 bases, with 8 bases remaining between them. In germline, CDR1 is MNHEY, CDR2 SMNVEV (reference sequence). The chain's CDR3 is CASSLSGSAYEQYF. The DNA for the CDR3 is TGTGCCAGCAGTTTATCCGGGAGTGCCTACGAGCAGTACTTC.

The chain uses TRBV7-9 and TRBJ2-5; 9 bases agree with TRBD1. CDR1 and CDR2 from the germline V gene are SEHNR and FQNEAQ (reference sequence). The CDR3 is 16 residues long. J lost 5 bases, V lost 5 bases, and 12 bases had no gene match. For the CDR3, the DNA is TGTGCCAGCAGCAAGACCGGGACAGGGACAGGGGAGACCCAGTACTTC. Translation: CASSKTGTGTGETQYF.

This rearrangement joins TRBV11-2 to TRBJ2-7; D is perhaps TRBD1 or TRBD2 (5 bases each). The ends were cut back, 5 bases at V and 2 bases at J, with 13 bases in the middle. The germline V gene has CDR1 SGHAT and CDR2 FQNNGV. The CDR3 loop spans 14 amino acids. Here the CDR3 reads CASSPGMGAYEQYF. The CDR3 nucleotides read TGTGCCAGCAGCCCGGGCATGGGGGCCTACGAGCAGTACTTC.

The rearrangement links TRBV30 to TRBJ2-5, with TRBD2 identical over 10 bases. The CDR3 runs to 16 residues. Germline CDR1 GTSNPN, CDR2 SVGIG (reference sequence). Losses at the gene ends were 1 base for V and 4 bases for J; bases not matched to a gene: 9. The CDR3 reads CAWSEGLAGVGETQYF. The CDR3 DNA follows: TGTGCCTGGAGTGAGGGCCTAGCGGGAGTCGGAGAGACCCAGTACTTC.

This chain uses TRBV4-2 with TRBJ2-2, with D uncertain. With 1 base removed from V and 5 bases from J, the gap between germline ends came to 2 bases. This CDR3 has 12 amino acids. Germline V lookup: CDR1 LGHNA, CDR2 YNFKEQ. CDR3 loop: CASSQGTGELFF. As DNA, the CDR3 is TGTGCCAGCAGCCAAGGGACCGGGGAGCTGTTTTTT.

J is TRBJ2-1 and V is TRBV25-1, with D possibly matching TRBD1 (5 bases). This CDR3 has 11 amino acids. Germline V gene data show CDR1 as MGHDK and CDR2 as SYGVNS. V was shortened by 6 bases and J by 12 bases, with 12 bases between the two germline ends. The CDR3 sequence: CASRAGRWQFF. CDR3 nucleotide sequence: TGTGCCAGCAGAGCAGGGCGTTGGCAGTTCTTC.

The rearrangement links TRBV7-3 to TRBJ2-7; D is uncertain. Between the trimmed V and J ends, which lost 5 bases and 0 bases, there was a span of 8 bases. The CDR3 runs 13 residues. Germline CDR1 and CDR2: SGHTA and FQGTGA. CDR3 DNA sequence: TGTGCCAGCAGCCCCTCTAACTCCTACGAGCAGTACTTC. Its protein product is CASSPSNSYEQYF.